This T cell receptor (beta chain) appears in the sequencing data of a study of breast tumors, draining lymph nodes, adjacent tissues. General study results and limits: Tumor TCR diversity was below lymph nodes but above nontumor tissue. Tumor and nontumor repertoires were significantly more similar in luminal-like than in basal-like breast cancer. Data only fit, rather than demonstrated, lymph node origin of most tumor T cells.

Samples came from axillary lymph nodes draining the breast cancer. This clonotype was seen a few times. The antigen is unknown. The junction shows a germline mismatch at one end, possibly a read error. This CDR3 is built from 13 residues. Germline values: CDR1 DFQATT, CDR2 SNEGSKA (reference sequence). TCRdb called the multiplex PCR reads again in MiXCR, with one record for every CDR3 protein. The sample holds around 230,000 distinct CDR3 sequences, less than 40% seen once. The sequencing sample was made of axillary lymph node tissue. This sequence was found in a female donor with breast cancer. Some clones in this sample may be carry-over from other donors' samples. The V gene is TRBV20-1, the J gene TRBJ2-5, with 9 bases lining up with TRBD2. This CDR3 reads CSARTSGAGAQCF. Written as DNA, the CDR3 is TGCAGTGCTAGGACTAGCGGTGCCGGGGCCCAGTGCTTC.